The source of this T cell receptor (beta chain) is a study of human thymus T cells. Findings and limits, study-wide: Across thymic and blood repertoires, the usage of V and J genes appeared to be biased. Related research has reported that thymic repertoires overlap highly among unrelated individuals.

Remarks on this clone: The antigen is unknown.

Assay used: immunoSEQ multiplex PCR; TCRdb lists only in-frame clones, some missing. The repertoire holds 70,000 to 75,000 clones, with 85% to 95% as singletons. This CDR3 comprises 17 residues. Trimming shortened V by 0 bases and J by 2 bases, and 14 bases separated the two germline ends. Germline V lookup: CDR1 LNHNV, CDR2 YYDKDF (reference sequence). Thymus was obtained from resections taken during corrective heart surgery. Among the donors, all were healthy Finnish infants having corrective surgery for congenital heart defects. The source material was thymus tissue. The chain is built from TRBV15 and TRBJ1-5, with D uncertain. The TCR sequence derives from a girl less than two years old with a congenital heart defect but otherwise immunologically healthy. The CDR3 reads CATSRDPRDWGNQPQHF. The CDR3 region has the DNA TGTGCCACCAGCAGAGATCCGAGGGATTGGGGCAATCAGCCCCAGCATTTT.